This T cell receptor beta chain stems from a study of T-cell memory formation after mild COVID-19. Study-level points and caveats: Later expanders leaned toward CD4+, whereas clones contracting from day 15 to 85 were balanced CD4/CD8. For second-wave clones that peaked at day 37, SARS-CoV-2 specificity went unverified. Memory sampled before infection contained some responding clones, suggesting cross-reactive memory joined.

CDR1 and CDR2 (germline): DFQATT, SNEGSKA (reference sequence). The V and J ends lost 5 bases and 4 bases, in that order; junction bases with no gene match: 3. This CDR3 is 12 amino acids long. This clonotype was observed many times. The antigen is undetermined. TCRdb itself ran the 5' RACE reads through MiXCR, one entry per CDR3 protein. The table has some 350,000 distinct CDR3 sequences, roughly 15% seen once. The TCR comes from a man between 18 and 35 years old who had mild COVID-19 (a few samples of this study predate the infection). Cell type and time point are not known. Sequencing was performed on PBMCs or a T cell subset sorted from them (not recorded which). The J gene is TRBJ2-7, the V gene TRBV20-1; 9 nucleotides line up with TRBD1. In DNA form, the CDR3 reads TGCAGTGCTCGGGACAGGGAGTACGAGCAGTACTTC. Protein product: CSARDREYEQYF.